The TCR beta chain under discussion was sequenced for a study of shared clonotypes between healthy human individuals. Overall study: Per donor, three plates held CD4 naive cells, three held CD4 memory, two held CD8 naive and one held CD8 memory.

Data came from immunoSEQ multiplex PCR; TCRdb stores just in-frame clones and leaves some out. The sample lists about 1,900,000 clones, approximately 94% seen once, with roughly 1.2% in the top ten. Germline V gene data show CDR1 as MNHEY and CDR2 as SMNVEV (reference sequence). V lost 3 bases and J lost 2, with 8 bases in between. This CDR3 contains 13 residues. Study-wide results and limits: Non-shared clonotypes showed lower generation probabilities than clonotypes common to all four donors.

Naive CD8 cells lacked CD45RO, underwent positive selection for CCR7 and left out terminally differentiated effector memory CD45RA+ cells. The donor population consisted of healthy HIV-negative adults with no recent acute infections or vaccinations. Only Caucasian adults living in Nashville, Tennessee served as donors. With respect to this clone: Its specificity is not known. The identical CDR3 is also encoded by other nucleotide sequences in the sample.

Material: naive CD8+ T cells sorted from blood. The chain uses TRBV27 and TRBJ2-7; D gene ambiguous. This TCR was sampled from a man between 18 and 35 years old in good health. The CDR3 protein is CASSLAQPYEQYF. The CDR3 DNA reads as TGTGCCAGCAGTTTGGCGCAGCCCTACGAGCAGTACTTC.